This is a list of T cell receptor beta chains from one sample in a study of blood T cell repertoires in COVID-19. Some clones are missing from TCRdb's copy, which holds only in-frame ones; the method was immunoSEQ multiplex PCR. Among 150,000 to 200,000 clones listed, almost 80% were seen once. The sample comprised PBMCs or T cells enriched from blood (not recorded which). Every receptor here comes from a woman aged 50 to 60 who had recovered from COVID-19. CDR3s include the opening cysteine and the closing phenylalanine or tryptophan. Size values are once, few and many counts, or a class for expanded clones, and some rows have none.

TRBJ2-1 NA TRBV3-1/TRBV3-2 CASSQVGGAYNEQFF
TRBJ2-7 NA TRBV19 CASSIRGGDEQYF
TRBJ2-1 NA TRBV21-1 CASSKGWPWRLNQFF
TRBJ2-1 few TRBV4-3 CASSPGWASGNHEQFF
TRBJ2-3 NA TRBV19 CASSQREGLDTQYF
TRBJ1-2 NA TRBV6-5 CASIPALAAGDGYTF
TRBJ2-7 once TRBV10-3 CAISGRQGSSYEQYF
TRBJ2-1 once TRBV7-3 CASSQLGGQAYNEQFF
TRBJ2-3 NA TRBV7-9 CASSQTPGLGAHSTDTQYF
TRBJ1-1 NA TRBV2 CASSDPDTEAFF
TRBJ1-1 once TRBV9 CASSPSFGAANTEAFF
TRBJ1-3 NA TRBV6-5 CASRLTGGSGNTIYF
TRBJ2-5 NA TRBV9 CASSAGSTSGRQETQYF
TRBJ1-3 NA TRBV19 CASSPQGANSGNTIYF
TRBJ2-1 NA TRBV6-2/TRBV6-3 CASSAPGQGANEQFF
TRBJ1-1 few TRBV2 CASSEGWHTEAFF